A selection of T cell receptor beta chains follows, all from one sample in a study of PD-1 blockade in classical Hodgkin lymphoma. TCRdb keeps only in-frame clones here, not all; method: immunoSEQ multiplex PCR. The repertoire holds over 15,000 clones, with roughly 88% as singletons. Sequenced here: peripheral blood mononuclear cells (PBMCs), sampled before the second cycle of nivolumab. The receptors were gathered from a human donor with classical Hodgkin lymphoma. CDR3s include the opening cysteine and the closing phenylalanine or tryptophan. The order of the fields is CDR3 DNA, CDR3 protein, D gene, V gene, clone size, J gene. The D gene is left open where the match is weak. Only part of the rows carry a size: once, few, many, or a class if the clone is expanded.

CDR3nt: TGTGCCAGCAGCTCCCTTCGGCAGCGGGATACAGATACGCAGTATTTT; CDR3aa: CASSSLRQRDTDTQYF; d_gene: TRBD2; v_gene: TRBV7-9; abundance: -; j_gene: TRBJ2-3
CDR3nt: TGCGCCAGCAGCCAAGTTGGGGAGGGGGAAAAACTGTTTTTT; CDR3aa: CASSQVGEGEKLFF; d_gene: -; v_gene: TRBV4-1; abundance: -; j_gene: TRBJ1-4
CDR3nt: TGCGCCAGCAGCCAAGACCCAGGGGGCAGGGGGACCCAGTACTTC; CDR3aa: CASSQDPGGRGTQYF; d_gene: TRBD1; v_gene: TRBV4-1; abundance: -; j_gene: TRBJ2-5
CDR3nt: TGTGCCTGGCAGGGGGCCCACAATCAGCCCCAGCATTTT; CDR3aa: CAWQGAHNQPQHF; d_gene: TRBD1; v_gene: TRBV30; abundance: -; j_gene: TRBJ1-5
CDR3nt: TGTGCCAGCAGTCTTACGCTTTCTGGAAACACCATATATTTT; CDR3aa: CASSLTLSGNTIYF; d_gene: -; v_gene: TRBV27; abundance: -; j_gene: TRBJ1-3
CDR3nt: TGTGCCAGCAGTTACTCGAGTGACAGGGGAACTGAAGCTTTCTTT; CDR3aa: CASSYSSDRGTEAFF; d_gene: TRBD1; v_gene: TRBV6-6; abundance: -; j_gene: TRBJ1-1
CDR3nt: TGTGCCAGCAGCCCCCCGGAGGGCAACTCCTACAATGAGCAGTTCTTC; CDR3aa: CASSPPEGNSYNEQFF; d_gene: -; v_gene: TRBV28; abundance: -; j_gene: TRBJ2-1
CDR3nt: TGTGCCAGCAGCGCCCGCACGAATCTAGCGGGAGAAACCCATAGTCAGTTCTTC; CDR3aa: CASSARTNLAGETHSQFF; d_gene: TRBD2; v_gene: TRBV9; abundance: -; j_gene: TRBJ2-1
CDR3nt: TGTGCCAGCAGCGTAACGGGACTCGGCACCGGGGAGCTGTTTTTT; CDR3aa: CASSVTGLGTGELFF; d_gene: -; v_gene: TRBV9; abundance: -; j_gene: TRBJ2-2
CDR3nt: TGTGCCTGGAGTTCAGGTAGCAATCAGCCCCAGCATTTT; CDR3aa: CAWSSGSNQPQHF; d_gene: -; v_gene: TRBV30; abundance: -; j_gene: TRBJ1-5
CDR3nt: TGTGCCAGCAGCCAGCTAGCGGGGGGGCGGCGGGATACGCAGTATTTT; CDR3aa: CASSQLAGGRRDTQYF; d_gene: TRBD2; v_gene: TRBV2; abundance: -; j_gene: TRBJ2-3
CDR3nt: TGTGCCAGCAGCTTAGCGCACGGGACAGGGGTCTCCGAGCAGTACTTC; CDR3aa: CASSLAHGTGVSEQYF; d_gene: TRBD1; v_gene: TRBV11-1; abundance: -; j_gene: TRBJ2-7
CDR3nt: TGTGCCAGCAGTCCCGCAGCCTGGGAGCCCTACGAGCAGTACTTC; CDR3aa: CASSPAAWEPYEQYF; d_gene: -; v_gene: TRBV7-9; abundance: -; j_gene: TRBJ2-7
CDR3nt: TGCAGCGTTGAATTTAGGTATGGCTACACCTTC; CDR3aa: CSVEFRYGYTF; d_gene: -; v_gene: TRBV29-1; abundance: -; j_gene: TRBJ1-2
CDR3nt: TGTGCCTGCGACAGGGGGCGAGGTCAGCCCCAGCATTTT; CDR3aa: CACDRGRGQPQHF; d_gene: TRBD1; v_gene: TRBV30; abundance: -; j_gene: TRBJ1-5
CDR3nt: TGCGCCGTACCTAGCTCGGGACAGAAAGGACCCTACGAGCAGTACTTC; CDR3aa: CAVPSSGQKGPYEQYF; d_gene: TRBD1; v_gene: TRBV10-2; abundance: -; j_gene: TRBJ2-7
CDR3nt: TGTGCCAGCAGGCTTGGGGGCTACAACACCGGGGAGCTGTTTTTT; CDR3aa: CASRLGGYNTGELFF; d_gene: -; v_gene: TRBV10-3; abundance: -; j_gene: TRBJ2-2
CDR3nt: TGCGCCAGCAGCCACCCGGGACAGGGGGCCTACGAGCAGTACTTC; CDR3aa: CASSHPGQGAYEQYF; d_gene: TRBD1; v_gene: TRBV4-1; abundance: -; j_gene: TRBJ2-7
CDR3nt: TGTGCCAGCAGCTTAAGCCCTGAAGCTTTCTTT; CDR3aa: CASSLSPEAFF; d_gene: -; v_gene: TRBV5-5; abundance: -; j_gene: TRBJ1-1
CDR3nt: TGTGCCAGCAGTACCGATATGAACACTGAAGCTTTCTTT; CDR3aa: CASSTDMNTEAFF; d_gene: -; v_gene: TRBV6-5; abundance: -; j_gene: TRBJ1-1
CDR3nt: TGTGCCAGCCGTCCTAGTGAAGGCCCAGATACGCAGTATTTT; CDR3aa: CASRPSEGPDTQYF; d_gene: -; v_gene: TRBV6-4; abundance: -; j_gene: TRBJ2-3
CDR3nt: TGTGCCAGCAGCCCAAGACTAGCGGGATCCAACAATGAGCAGTTCTTC; CDR3aa: CASSPRLAGSNNEQFF; d_gene: TRBD2; v_gene: TRBV14; abundance: -; j_gene: TRBJ2-1
CDR3nt: TGTGCCAGCAGTTTACGACAGGGTTCCTACGAGCAGTACTTC; CDR3aa: CASSLRQGSYEQYF; d_gene: TRBD1; v_gene: TRBV27; abundance: -; j_gene: TRBJ2-7
CDR3nt: TGTGCCAGCAGTTATGGGGGCAAGTACGAGCAGTACTTC; CDR3aa: CASSYGGKYEQYF; d_gene: -; v_gene: TRBV6-6; abundance: -; j_gene: TRBJ2-7
CDR3nt: TGTGCCAGCACCCAAGCGCGGGGGCGGAATTCACCCCTCCACTTT; CDR3aa: CASTQARGRNSPLHF; d_gene: -; v_gene: TRBV21-1; abundance: -; j_gene: TRBJ1-6
CDR3nt: TGTGCCAGCAGTGAAGAGTGGTGGACAGGGAGCTACGAGCAGTACTTC; CDR3aa: CASSEEWWTGSYEQYF; d_gene: TRBD1; v_gene: TRBV6-1; abundance: few; j_gene: TRBJ2-7
CDR3nt: TGTGCCAGCAGCCCCATTCGGGTGGGCGTGCTGTTTTTT; CDR3aa: CASSPIRVGVLFF; d_gene: -; v_gene: TRBV7-9; abundance: -; j_gene: TRBJ2-2
CDR3nt: TGTGCCAGCAGCTTACGGGACAGGGCGAATGGCTACACCTTC; CDR3aa: CASSLRDRANGYTF; d_gene: TRBD1; v_gene: TRBV7-8; abundance: -; j_gene: TRBJ1-2
CDR3nt: TGCAGCGTCGACTTAGGCTCTGAAGCTTTCTTT; CDR3aa: CSVDLGSEAFF; d_gene: -; v_gene: TRBV29-1; abundance: -; j_gene: TRBJ1-1
CDR3nt: TGTGCCAGCAGTGACTCTTTTGCGGGTACGCAGTATTTT; CDR3aa: CASSDSFAGTQYF; d_gene: -; v_gene: TRBV6-4; abundance: -; j_gene: TRBJ2-3
CDR3nt: TGTGCCAGTAGGCCCTCAGGGGGTTTTTTGCATGAGCAGTTCTTC; CDR3aa: CASRPSGGFLHEQFF; d_gene: TRBD1; v_gene: TRBV19; abundance: -; j_gene: TRBJ2-1
CDR3nt: TGTGCCAGCAGCTTGAGGGGACAGCGAGGCACAGATACGCAGTATTTT; CDR3aa: CASSLRGQRGTDTQYF; d_gene: TRBD1; v_gene: TRBV11-2; abundance: -; j_gene: TRBJ2-3
CDR3nt: TGTGCCAGCAGCGTAGGGTTGGGAGATGGTGAAAAACTGTTTTTT; CDR3aa: CASSVGLGDGEKLFF; d_gene: -; v_gene: TRBV9; abundance: -; j_gene: TRBJ1-4
CDR3nt: TGTGCCAGCACCTTATTAGCGGGAGATCTGTCCGGCACCGGGGAGCTGTTTTTT; CDR3aa: CASTLLAGDLSGTGELFF; d_gene: TRBD2; v_gene: TRBV5-6; abundance: -; j_gene: TRBJ2-2
CDR3nt: TGCGCCAGCAGCGGTGCAGTATTAGCAACAAATGAAAAACTGTTTTTT; CDR3aa: CASSGAVLATNEKLFF; d_gene: -; v_gene: TRBV5-1; abundance: once; j_gene: TRBJ1-4
CDR3nt: TGTGCCAGCTCACCAGGCAGGGGGGGTAGCAATCAGCCCCAGCATTTT; CDR3aa: CASSPGRGGSNQPQHF; d_gene: TRBD1; v_gene: TRBV18; abundance: -; j_gene: TRBJ1-5
CDR3nt: TGTGCCAGCAGCTCGATAGGACTAGCGGGGGGGCTAGGGTCCCACAATGAGCAGTTCTTC; CDR3aa: CASSSIGLAGGLGSHNEQFF; d_gene: TRBD2; v_gene: TRBV5-4; abundance: -; j_gene: TRBJ2-1
CDR3nt: TGTGCCAGCATACGAGGGGTTAGTGAAAAACTGTTTTTT; CDR3aa: CASIRGVSEKLFF; d_gene: -; v_gene: TRBV5-5; abundance: once; j_gene: TRBJ1-4
CDR3nt: TGTGCCAGCAGCTTTTCCCCCTACGGGGGGGACACTGAAGCTTTCTTT; CDR3aa: CASSFSPYGGDTEAFF; d_gene: -; v_gene: TRBV11-2; abundance: -; j_gene: TRBJ1-1
CDR3nt: TGCGCCAGCAGCTTGGTCAACAGGGGTTCACCCCTCCACTTT; CDR3aa: CASSLVNRGSPLHF; d_gene: TRBD1; v_gene: TRBV5-1; abundance: -; j_gene: TRBJ1-6
CDR3nt: TGTGCCAGCAGTTCGTCTGGGAGAGAGACCCAGTACTTC; CDR3aa: CASSSSGRETQYF; d_gene: -; v_gene: TRBV2; abundance: -; j_gene: TRBJ2-5
CDR3nt: TGCGCCAGCAGCCCCTGGGTGGACAGGGGTGAAGCTTTCTTT; CDR3aa: CASSPWVDRGEAFF; d_gene: TRBD1; v_gene: TRBV5-1; abundance: -; j_gene: TRBJ1-1
CDR3nt: TGTGCCAGCAGGTCTGAACAGGGGGAGTCCTACGAGCAGTACTTC; CDR3aa: CASRSEQGESYEQYF; d_gene: TRBD1; v_gene: TRBV6-5; abundance: few; j_gene: TRBJ2-7
CDR3nt: TGCGCCAGCAGCCAAGGGGGCCTCTATGGCTACACCTTC; CDR3aa: CASSQGGLYGYTF; d_gene: -; v_gene: TRBV4-1; abundance: -; j_gene: TRBJ1-2
CDR3nt: TGTGCCAGCAGTTATCACGACACGAACACTGAAGCTTTCTTT; CDR3aa: CASSYHDTNTEAFF; d_gene: -; v_gene: TRBV6-6; abundance: -; j_gene: TRBJ1-1
CDR3nt: TGTGCCAGCAGCGCACCTTTAACAGGGACCAGGGGCCTCTATGGCTACACCTTC; CDR3aa: CASSAPLTGTRGLYGYTF; d_gene: -; v_gene: TRBV7-2; abundance: -; j_gene: TRBJ1-2
CDR3nt: TGTGCCAGCAGCCCACTCCAGGGTCCTTTTGGAGCTTTCTTT; CDR3aa: CASSPLQGPFGAFF; d_gene: -; v_gene: TRBV27; abundance: -; j_gene: TRBJ1-1
CDR3nt: TGCGCCAGCAGCTTTAGCGGATCCCCAGCGTTCTACGAGCAGTACTTC; CDR3aa: CASSFSGSPAFYEQYF; d_gene: -; v_gene: TRBV5-1; abundance: -; j_gene: TRBJ2-7
CDR3nt: TGTGCCAGTAGCATACAGGGGAAAAGAAACACCATATATTTT; CDR3aa: CASSIQGKRNTIYF; d_gene: TRBD1; v_gene: TRBV19; abundance: -; j_gene: TRBJ1-3
CDR3nt: TGTGCCATCAGAGGCGGGGGGAGTGAGACCCAGTACTTC; CDR3aa: CAIRGGGSETQYF; d_gene: TRBD2; v_gene: TRBV10-3; abundance: -; j_gene: TRBJ2-5
CDR3nt: TGTGCCAGCAGCAACCCCGGGACTAGCGGGAATAGGGCCTACAATGAGCAGTTCTTC; CDR3aa: CASSNPGTSGNRAYNEQFF; d_gene: TRBD2; v_gene: TRBV7-9; abundance: -; j_gene: TRBJ2-1
CDR3nt: TGTGCCAGCAGTTATGACAGTGGCACCGGGGAGCTGTTTTTT; CDR3aa: CASSYDSGTGELFF; d_gene: -; v_gene: TRBV6-5; abundance: medium-sized; j_gene: TRBJ2-2
CDR3nt: TGTGCCAGCAGTCCCCGTCAGGGAGATTCACCCCTCCACTTT; CDR3aa: CASSPRQGDSPLHF; d_gene: -; v_gene: TRBV6-1; abundance: -; j_gene: TRBJ1-6
CDR3nt: TGCAGCGTTGAAGTTAGAGAGGACACCCTCTACGAGCAGTACTTC; CDR3aa: CSVEVREDTLYEQYF; d_gene: -; v_gene: TRBV29-1; abundance: -; j_gene: TRBJ2-7
CDR3nt: TGCGCCAGCAGCCAAGATCTAAGGGATCATCAGCCCCAGCATTTT; CDR3aa: CASSQDLRDHQPQHF; d_gene: -; v_gene: TRBV4-1; abundance: -; j_gene: TRBJ1-5
CDR3nt: TGTGCCAGTAGTGCGGACAGGAACTATGGCTACACCTTC; CDR3aa: CASSADRNYGYTF; d_gene: TRBD1; v_gene: TRBV19; abundance: -; j_gene: TRBJ1-2
CDR3nt: TGTGCCAGCAGTTGGCAGATGAACACTGAAGCTTTCTTT; CDR3aa: CASSWQMNTEAFF; d_gene: -; v_gene: TRBV27; abundance: -; j_gene: TRBJ1-1
CDR3nt: TGTGCCAGCAGCTTAGACCCTACACAGGGGTTCTACGAGCAGTACTTC; CDR3aa: CASSLDPTQGFYEQYF; d_gene: TRBD1; v_gene: TRBV13; abundance: -; j_gene: TRBJ2-7
CDR3nt: TGTGCCAGCAGTGTTCATGGAGCCCTTTACTACGAGCAGTACTTC; CDR3aa: CASSVHGALYYEQYF; d_gene: -; v_gene: TRBV6-5; abundance: -; j_gene: TRBJ2-7
CDR3nt: TGCGCCAGCAGCTCCCCTCGGATCGGGGGGAGCTCCTACGAGCAGTACTTC; CDR3aa: CASSSPRIGGSSYEQYF; d_gene: TRBD2; v_gene: TRBV5-1; abundance: -; j_gene: TRBJ2-7